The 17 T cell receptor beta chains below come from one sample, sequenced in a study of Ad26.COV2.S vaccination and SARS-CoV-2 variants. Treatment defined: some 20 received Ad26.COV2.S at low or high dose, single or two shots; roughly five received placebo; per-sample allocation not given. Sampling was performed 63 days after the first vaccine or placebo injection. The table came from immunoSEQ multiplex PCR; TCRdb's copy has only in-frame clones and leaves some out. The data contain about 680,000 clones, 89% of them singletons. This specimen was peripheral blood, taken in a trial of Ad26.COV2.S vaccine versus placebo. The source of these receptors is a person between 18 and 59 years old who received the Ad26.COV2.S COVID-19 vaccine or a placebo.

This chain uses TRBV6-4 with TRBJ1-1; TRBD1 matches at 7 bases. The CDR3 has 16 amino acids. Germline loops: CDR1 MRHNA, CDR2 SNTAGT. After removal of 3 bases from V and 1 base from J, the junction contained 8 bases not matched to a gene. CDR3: CASSEEGGQTNTEAFF. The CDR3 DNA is TGTGCCAGCAGTGAAGAAGGGGGACAGACGAACACTGAAGCTTTCTTT.

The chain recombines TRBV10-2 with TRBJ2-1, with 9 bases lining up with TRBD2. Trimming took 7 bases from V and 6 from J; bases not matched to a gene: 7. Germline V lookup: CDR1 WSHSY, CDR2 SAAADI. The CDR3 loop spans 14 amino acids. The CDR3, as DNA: TGCGCCAGCATGGCTCTAGCGGGATCCAATGAGCAGTTCTTC. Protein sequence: CASMALAGSNEQFF.

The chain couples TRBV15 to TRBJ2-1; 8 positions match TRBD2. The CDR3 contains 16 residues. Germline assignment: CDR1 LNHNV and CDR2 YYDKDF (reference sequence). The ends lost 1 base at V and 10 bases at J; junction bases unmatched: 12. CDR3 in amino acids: CATSRAKTSAAWEQFF. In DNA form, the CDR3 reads TGTGCCACCAGCAGAGCTAAGACTAGCGCCGCATGGGAGCAGTTCTTC. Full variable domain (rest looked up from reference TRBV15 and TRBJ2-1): DAMVIQNPRYQVTQFGKPVTLSCSQTLNHNVMYWYQQKSSQAPKLLFHYYDKDFNNEADTPDNFQSRRPNTSFCFLDIRSPGLGDTAMYLCATSRAKTSAAWEQFFGPGTRLTVL.

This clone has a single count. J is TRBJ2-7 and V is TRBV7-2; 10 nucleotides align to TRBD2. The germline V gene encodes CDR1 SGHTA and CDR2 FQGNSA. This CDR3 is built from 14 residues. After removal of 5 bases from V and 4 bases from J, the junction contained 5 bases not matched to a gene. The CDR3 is CASSQGLARYEQYF. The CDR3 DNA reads TGTGCCAGCAGCCAGGGACTAGCGAGGTACGAGCAGTACTTC.

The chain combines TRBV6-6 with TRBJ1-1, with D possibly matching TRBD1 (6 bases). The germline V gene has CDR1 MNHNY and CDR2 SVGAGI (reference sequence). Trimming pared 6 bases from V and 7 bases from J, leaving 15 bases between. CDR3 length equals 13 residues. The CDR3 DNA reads TGTGCCAGCAGCAACGAACAGGGAAGTGAAGCTTTCTTT. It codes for CASSNEQGSEAFF.

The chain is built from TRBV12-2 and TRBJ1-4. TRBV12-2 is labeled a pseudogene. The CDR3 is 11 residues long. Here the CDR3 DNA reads TGTGCAAGTCGACAGAGGGAAAAACTGTTTTTT. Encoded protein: CASRQREKLFF.

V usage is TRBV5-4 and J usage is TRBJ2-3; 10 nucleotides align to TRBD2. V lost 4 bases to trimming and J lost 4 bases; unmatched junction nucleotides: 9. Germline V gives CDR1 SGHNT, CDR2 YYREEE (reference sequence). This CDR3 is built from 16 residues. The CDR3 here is CASSLKLAGAPDTQYF. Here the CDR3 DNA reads TGTGCCAGCAGCCTAAAGCTAGCGGGAGCGCCAGATACGCAGTATTTT.

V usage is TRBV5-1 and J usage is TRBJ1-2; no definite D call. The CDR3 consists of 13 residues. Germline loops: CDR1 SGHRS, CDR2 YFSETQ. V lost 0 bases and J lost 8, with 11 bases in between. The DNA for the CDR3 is TGCGCCAGCAGCTTGGATGGGGATTGGGGCTACACCTTC. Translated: CASSLDGDWGYTF.

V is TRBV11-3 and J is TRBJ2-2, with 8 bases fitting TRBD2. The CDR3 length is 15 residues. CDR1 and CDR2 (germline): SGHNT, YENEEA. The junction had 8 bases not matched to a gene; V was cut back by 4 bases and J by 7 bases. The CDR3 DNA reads TGTGCCAGCAGCTCCTCGGGAGGGCCAGGCGGGGAGCTGTTTTTT. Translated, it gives CASSSSGGPGGELFF.

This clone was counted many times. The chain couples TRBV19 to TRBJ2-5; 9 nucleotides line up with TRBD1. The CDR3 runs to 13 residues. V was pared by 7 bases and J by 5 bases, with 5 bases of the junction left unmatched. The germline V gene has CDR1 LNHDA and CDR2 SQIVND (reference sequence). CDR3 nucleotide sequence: TGTGCCAGTACGACAGGGGGAGGGGAGACCCAGTACTTC. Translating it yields CASTTGGGETQYF.

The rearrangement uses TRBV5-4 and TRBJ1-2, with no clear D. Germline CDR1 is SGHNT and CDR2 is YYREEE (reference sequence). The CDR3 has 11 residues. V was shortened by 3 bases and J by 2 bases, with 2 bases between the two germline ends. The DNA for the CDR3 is TGTGCCAGCAGCTGGAACTATGGCTACACCTTC. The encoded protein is CASSWNYGYTF.

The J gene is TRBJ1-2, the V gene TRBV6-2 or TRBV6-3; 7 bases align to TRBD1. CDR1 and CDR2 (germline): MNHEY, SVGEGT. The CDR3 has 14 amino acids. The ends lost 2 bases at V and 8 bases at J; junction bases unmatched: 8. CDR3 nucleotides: TGTGCCAGCAGTTACGCGGGACAGTTCTTCGGCTACACCTTC. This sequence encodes CASSYAGQFFGYTF.

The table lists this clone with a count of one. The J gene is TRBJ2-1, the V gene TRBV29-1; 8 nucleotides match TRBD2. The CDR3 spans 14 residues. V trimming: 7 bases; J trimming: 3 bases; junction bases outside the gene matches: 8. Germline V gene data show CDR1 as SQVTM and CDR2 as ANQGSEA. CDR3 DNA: TGCAGCGGCAGGGCGGGGGGCCTCTACAATGAGCAGTTCTTC. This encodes CSGRAGGLYNEQFF.

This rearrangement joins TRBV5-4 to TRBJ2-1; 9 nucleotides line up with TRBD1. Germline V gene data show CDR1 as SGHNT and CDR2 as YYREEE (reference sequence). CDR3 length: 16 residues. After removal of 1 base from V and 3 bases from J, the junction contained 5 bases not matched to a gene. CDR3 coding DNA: TGTGCCAGCAGCTTGCCCGGGACAGGGAACTACAATGAGCAGTTCTTC. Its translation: CASSLPGTGNYNEQFF.

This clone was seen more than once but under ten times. The CDR3 protein is CASSLPGGRNSPLHF. CDR3 DNA sequence: TGTGCCAGCAGCCTTCCAGGGGGAAGAAATTCACCCCTCCACTTT. The chain recombines TRBV5-4 with TRBJ1-6; 7 bases are shared with TRBD1. Unmatched junction bases numbered 8, after V lost 4 bases and J lost 7 bases. The CDR3 runs to 15 residues. From germline, CDR1 is SGHNT and CDR2 YYREEE (reference sequence).

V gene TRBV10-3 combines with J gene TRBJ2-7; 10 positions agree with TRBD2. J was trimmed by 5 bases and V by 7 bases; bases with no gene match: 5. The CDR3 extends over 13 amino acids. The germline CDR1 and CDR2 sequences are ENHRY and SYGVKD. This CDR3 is CAIKPSGSDEQYF. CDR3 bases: TGTGCCATCAAGCCTAGCGGGAGTGACGAGCAGTACTTC.

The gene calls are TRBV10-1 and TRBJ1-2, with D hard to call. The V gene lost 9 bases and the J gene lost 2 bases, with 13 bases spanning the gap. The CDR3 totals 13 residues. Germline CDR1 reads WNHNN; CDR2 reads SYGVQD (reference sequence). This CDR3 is CASFKGSNYGYTF. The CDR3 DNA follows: TGCGCCAGTTTCAAGGGTTCGAACTATGGCTACACCTTC.